This TCR beta chain was found in a study of blood T cells in healthy people across ages (dated by TCRdb to about 2015). About the investigation overall: In model experiments, roughly one uniquely barcoded TCR beta cDNA molecule per two T cells was captured by template switching. The donors were divided into four age groups: young (average around 15 years), middle-aged (roughly 42), aged (around 67) and long-lived (around 87). To avoid experimental bias, donors of different ages were distributed randomly across sequencing lanes. Using the same blood draw, the study looked at two additional independent replicas of 1 million unique cDNA reads for two donors, one aged 18 to 29 and the other aged 80 or older. Using deep sequencing normalized with unique cDNA molecular identifiers, the study measured how TCR beta repertoire diversity changes with age.

Library creation used 5' RACE. TCRdb lists the instrument as Illumina HiSeq 2500. A second PCR of 7 to 11 cycles was performed with a sample-barcoded 5' primer and a J-beta primer mix. A template-switch 5' adaptor carrying 12 random nucleotides introduced a unique molecular identifier onto each TCR beta cDNA molecule. Each sample yielded at least 2.5 million CDR3-containing paired-end reads. The Mint cDNA synthesis kit, primed by a TRBC-specific oligonucleotide, was used to synthesize first-strand cDNA from all RNA. After uracil-DNA glycosylase treatment, a first 18-cycle PCR used universal primers M1SS and BC2_uni_R on all cDNA. As for the original processing: For normalization, 1 million high-quality reads, each with a distinct molecular identifier, were randomly selected from each sample. Reads with shared molecular identifiers were discarded instead of being binned into consensus sequences. MiTCR, with a Q25 quality threshold and the strictest error-elimination algorithm, was used for CDR3 identification, clonotype clustering and error correction. Lower-bound total TCR beta diversity was estimated with a nonparametric unseen species model using Euler transformation. The public reads were quality trimmed at Q25 with fastp and then assembled into clones with MiXCR by TCRdb, keeping productive beta chains. Entries that share a CDR3 protein sequence are merged under the most common genes and DNA. TCRdb, not the original authors, processed these V and J calls. In this sample the table shows around 710,000 distinct CDR3 sequences, about 42% of which occur a single time. More than 20% of the sample is in the top ten clones.

Looking up the germline V gene yields CDR1 MRHNA and CDR2 SNTAGT. Trimming leaves V shorter by 8 bases and J shorter by 4 bases, with the junction holding 21 bases beyond the gene matches. There are 18 amino acids in the CDR3, from cysteine to phenylalanine inclusive. Only the CDR3 portion is preserved as DNA: 54 bases, with reading frame beginning at the first base. General conclusions and limits of the study: The CMV infection status of donors was not known, potentially confounding age-related changes in expanded clonotypes. Conclusive comparison of naive and antigen-experienced compartments was prevented by the profiling of bulk unsorted PBMCs. Compared with the aged group, more naive CD4+ T cells, fewer expanded clones and increased TCR diversity were shown by the long-lived group, suggesting age selection. The percentage of naive T cells measured by flow cytometry correlated strongly with observed TCR beta diversity. Estimates of total diversity based on one million sequenced T cells were regarded as lower bounds and as underestimates. Observed TCR beta diversity per million T cells fell roughly linearly with age, and a significant reduction was already apparent by age around 39.

The roughly 39 donors, aged about 6 to 95 years, were systemically healthy Caucasian individuals from Russia. Each donor gave around 9.8 milliliters of peripheral blood, collected into EDTA-treated Vacutainer tubes. Ficoll-Paque density-gradient centrifugation was used to isolate PBMCs, with at least 7 million per sample. Total RNA was extracted from PBMCs with Trizol reagent, with at least 6 micrograms obtained per sample. For every donor, an aliquot of PBMCs went through flow cytometry to measure the percentages of naive CD45RAhigh/CD27high T cells. About this clonotype itself: The specificity of this receptor is unknown. Base qualities are missing; no much larger clone stands one base away.

Rearrangement joined TRBV6-4 to TRBJ2-7, with TRBD2 identical over 9 junction bases. The sample comprised blood. The sequence came from a woman aged 55-75 years in good health. Here the CDR3 is given as CASRTKSLREGPRYEQYF. In nucleotides, the sequence is TGTGCCAGCCGGACCAAGAGTTTGCGGGAGGGCCCTAGGTACGAGCAGTACTTC.